The 20 T cell receptor beta chains listed next were all sequenced from one sample in a study of cytomegalovirus exposure and HLA in healthy donors. PCR used 60 Vbeta primers and 13 Jbeta primers. TCRdb's copy holds only in-frame clones and misses some; the assay was immunoSEQ multiplex PCR. The table lists approximately 130,000 clones, 65% to 85% of them singletons. Sequenced material: PBMCs. These receptors came from a man between 45 and 60 years old in good health and CMV-seronegative.

The V call is TRBV7-9, the J call TRBJ1-1; D gene ambiguous. Germline V gene data show CDR1 as SEHNR and CDR2 as FQNEAQ (reference sequence). Trimming cost V 6 bases and J 0 bases, with 8 bases left between them. The CDR3 extends over 13 amino acids. CDR3 protein: CASSSTLNTEAFF. The CDR3 DNA reads as TGTGCCAGCAGTTCTACCTTGAACACTGAAGCTTTCTTT. Looking up the rest from reference TRBV7-9 and TRBJ1-1 gives the full variable domain: DTGVSQNPRHKITKRGQNVTFRCDPISEHNRLYWYRQTLGQGPEFLTYFQNEAQLEKSRLLSDRFSAERPKGSFSTLEIQRTEQGDSAMYLCASSSTLNTEAFFGQGTRLTVV.

This clone was found once. V usage is TRBV5-4 and J usage is TRBJ2-2; TRBD2 matches at 8 bases. Germline CDR1 is SGHNT and CDR2 is YYREEE (reference sequence). V lost 6 bases, J lost 4 bases, and 8 bases stayed unmatched. This CDR3 spans 15 amino acids. CDR3 sequence reads: CASTTGGASTGELFF. The CDR3 nucleotides read TGTGCCAGCACCACCGGGGGGGCGAGCACCGGGGAGCTGTTTTTT.

The CDR3 DNA sequence: TGCAGCGTTCGGAGGACTAGCACAGATACGCAGTATTTT. It yields the protein CSVRRTSTDTQYF. V is TRBV29-1 and J is TRBJ2-3, with D tentatively TRBD2 (5 bases). The CDR3 extends over 13 amino acids. V shed 5 bases and J shed 0 bases, with 9 bases lying between them. The germline gives CDR1 SQVTM, CDR2 ANQGSEA.

The rearrangement uses TRBV11-3 and TRBJ2-2; D ambiguous. Germline assignment: CDR1 SGHNT and CDR2 YENEEA. The ends were cut back, 3 bases at V and 5 bases at J, with 7 bases in the middle. CDR3 length equals 13 residues. For the CDR3, the DNA is TGTGCCAGCAGCTTTAGTCCGACCGGGGAGCTGTTTTTT. The encoded protein is CASSFSPTGELFF.

A single count supports this clone. V gene TRBV10-3 combines with J gene TRBJ1-2; D is unresolved. Germline V gene data show CDR1 as ENHRY and CDR2 as SYGVKD. The V gene lost 3 bases and the J gene lost 6 bases, with 23 bases spanning the gap. The CDR3 contains 17 residues. CDR3 sequence: CAISEFAERGTKDGYTF. The CDR3 DNA reads TGTGCCATCAGTGAATTCGCCGAGAGAGGTACTAAGGATGGCTACACCTTC.

The chain combines TRBV7-8 with TRBJ1-2; no clear D. Germline CDR1 SGHVS, CDR2 FQNEAQ. CDR3 size: 13 residues. V gave up 4 bases and J gave up 6 bases, with 12 bases separating them. CDR3 protein: CASSSTWGDGYTF. DNA for the CDR3: TGTGCCAGCAGCTCAACCTGGGGAGATGGCTACACCTTC.

The rearrangement joins TRBV7-8 to TRBJ1-5; the D gene is possibly TRBD1 (5 bases). Germline CDR1 SGHVS, CDR2 FQNEAQ. The V gene lost 1 base and the J gene lost 0 bases, with 13 bases spanning the gap. This CDR3 spans 17 amino acids. The CDR3 DNA reads TGTGCCAGCAGCTTAGTTGGGTCAGGGTATAGCAATCAGCCCCAGCATTTT. Translating it yields CASSLVGSGYSNQPQHF.

This rearrangement joins TRBV19 to TRBJ2-1, with 7 nucleotides matching TRBD1. Looked up from germline, CDR1 is LNHDA and CDR2 is SQIVND (reference sequence). The CDR3 loop spans 16 amino acids. Trimming took 7 bases from V and 1 from J; bases not matched to a gene: 10. The CDR3 coding sequence is TGTGCCAGTAAGGGACGAGAGACAGGGTCCTACAATGAGCAGTTCTTC. This gives the protein CASKGRETGSYNEQFF.

The chain joins TRBV7-2 to TRBJ2-7, with a weak D call TRBD2 (6 bases). This CDR3 region has 16 residues. V was clipped by 1 base and J by 2 bases, with 15 bases between them. From germline, CDR1 is SGHTA and CDR2 FQGNSA. The CDR3 DNA sequence: TGTGCCAGCAGCTTAGGTAGCGGCGGTACCCCCTACGAGCAGTACTTC. Its protein product is CASSLGSGGTPYEQYF.

This rearrangement joins TRBV19 to TRBJ2-7, with D possibly TRBD2 on 6 matching bases. The germline CDR1 and CDR2 sequences are LNHDA and SQIVND (reference sequence). CDR3 length: 14 residues. Trimming pared 5 bases from V and 2 bases from J, leaving 13 bases between. The CDR3 reads CASSGLARTYEQYF. CDR3 bases: TGTGCCAGTAGTGGCCTAGCGAGAACCTACGAGCAGTACTTC.

This clone came up a few times. The rearrangement joins TRBV6-5 to TRBJ2-7; 11 bases fit TRBD2. CDR1 MNHEY and CDR2 SVGAGI come from the germline V gene. J lost 6 bases, V lost 0 bases, and 4 bases had no gene match. There are 15 residues in the CDR3. The CDR3 DNA sequence: TGTGCCAGCAGTTACTCCCCACTAGCGGGAGCCGAGCAGTACTTC. It is translated as CASSYSPLAGAEQYF.

This chain connects TRBV5-1 to TRBJ2-2; D is undetermined. The CDR3 sequence is 16 residues long. Germline V CDR1 and CDR2: SGHRS, YFSETQ. Trimming left V 1 base short and J 1 base short, with 11 bases between. The CDR3 DNA reads TGCGCCAGCAGCTTGAGCCCGGGTTGGAACACCGGGGAGCTGTTTTTT. Its protein product is CASSLSPGWNTGELFF.

The chain uses TRBV7-9 and TRBJ2-1, with TRBD2 matching 7 bases. From germline, CDR1 is SEHNR and CDR2 FQNEAQ (reference sequence). The CDR3 extends over 14 amino acids. Trimming removed 5 bases from V and 3 bases from J; junction bases left unmatched: 4. This CDR3 reads CASSRRDYYNEQFF. The CDR3 region has the DNA TGTGCCAGCAGCCGCCGGGACTACTACAATGAGCAGTTCTTC.

A few counts support this clone. The chain employs TRBV11-1 and TRBJ2-3, with 10 bases fitting TRBD2. The CDR3 totals 17 residues. V shed 5 bases and J 3 bases; nucleotides not matched to a gene: 11. Per germline, CDR1 SGHAT and CDR2 FQDESV (reference sequence). CDR3 region: CASSQPVLAGVTDTQYF. CDR3 DNA sequence: TGTGCCAGCAGCCAACCCGTTCTAGCGGGAGTGACAGATACGCAGTATTTT.

In this sample, this clone turned up once. The rearrangement links TRBV6-1 to TRBJ1-3; no firm D call. The CDR3 consists of 14 residues. CDR1 and CDR2 from the germline V gene are MNHNS and SASEGT. V was trimmed by 3 bases and J by 2 bases, leaving 8 bases between them. The CDR3 is CASSEGRTGNTIYF. The CDR3 nucleotides read TGTGCCAGCAGTGAGGGGAGGACTGGAAACACCATATATTTT.

This sequence joins TRBV9 and TRBJ2-5; TRBD1 agrees at 8 bases. CDR1 and CDR2 (germline): SGDLS, YYNGEE. This CDR3 contains 17 residues. The junction had 19 bases not matched to a gene; V was cut back by 7 bases and J by 5 bases. CDR3 protein: CASGQQTEAGGRETQYF. Written as DNA, the CDR3 is TGTGCCAGCGGACAACAGACAGAAGCAGGGGGCAGGGAGACCCAGTACTTC.

V usage is TRBV7-9 and J usage is TRBJ2-5, with 7 bases fitting TRBD2. The V gene end was trimmed by 5 bases and the J gene end by 1 base; junction bases not matched to a gene: 7. This CDR3 has 15 amino acids. CDR1 is SEHNR, CDR2 FQNEAQ, per germline (reference sequence). The CDR3 region is CASSPRLALQETQYF. DNA of the CDR3: TGTGCCAGCAGCCCTCGACTAGCTCTCCAAGAGACCCAGTACTTC.

This clone has a handful of counts. The CDR3 sequence: CATSEGAEKLFF. In DNA form, the CDR3 reads TGTGCCACCAGCGAGGGGGCTGAAAAACTGTTTTTT. V usage is TRBV15 and J usage is TRBJ1-4, with 7 nucleotides matching TRBD1. The CDR3 extends over 12 amino acids. Germline CDR1 reads LNHNV; CDR2 reads YYDKDF (reference sequence). Trimming at V came to 5 bases and at J to 7 bases, leaving 1 base not matched to a gene.

J is TRBJ2-1 and V is TRBV10-3; 10 positions match TRBD2. Germline loops: CDR1 ENHRY, CDR2 SYGVKD. With V trimmed by 7 bases and J by 10 bases, 7 bases remained unmatched. This CDR3 has 13 residues. The CDR3 loop is CAINQREGAEQFF. The DNA of the CDR3 is TGTGCCATCAATCAGCGGGAGGGCGCAGAGCAGTTCTTC.

The chain carries TRBV6-6 and TRBJ2-1, with D possibly TRBD1 on 5 matching bases. The germline V and J ends were trimmed by 5 bases and 0 bases, with 14 bases remaining between them. Per the germline V gene, CDR1 is MNHNY and CDR2 is SVGAGI (reference sequence). The CDR3 sequence is 16 residues long. CDR3 sequence: CASSPRAIGSYNEQFF. Written as DNA, the CDR3 is TGTGCCAGCAGTCCCAGGGCGATAGGCTCCTACAATGAGCAGTTCTTC.